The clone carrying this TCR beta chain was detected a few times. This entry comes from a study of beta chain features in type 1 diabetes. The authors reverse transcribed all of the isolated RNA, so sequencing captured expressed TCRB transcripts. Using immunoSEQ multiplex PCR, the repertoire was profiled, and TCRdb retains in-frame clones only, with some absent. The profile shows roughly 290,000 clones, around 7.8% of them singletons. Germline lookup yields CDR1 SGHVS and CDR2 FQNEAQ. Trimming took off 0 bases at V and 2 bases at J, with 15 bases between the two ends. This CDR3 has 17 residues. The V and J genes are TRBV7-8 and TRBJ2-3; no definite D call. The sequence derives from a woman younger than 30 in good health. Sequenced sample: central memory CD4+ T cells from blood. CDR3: CASSLALETGFTDTQYF. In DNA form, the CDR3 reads TGTGCCAGCAGCTTAGCGCTTGAGACCGGGTTCACAGATACGCAGTATTTT. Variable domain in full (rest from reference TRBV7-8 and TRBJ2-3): GAGVSQSPRYKVAKRGQDVALRCDPISGHVSLFWYQQALGQGPEFLTYFQNEAQLDKSGLPSDRFFAERPEGSVSTLKIQRTQQEDSAVYLCASSLALETGFTDTQYFGPGTRLTVL.